Below are 19 T cell receptor beta chains sequenced from a single sample in a study of Graves' ophthalmopathy and Graves' hyperthyroidism. Beta-chain TCR CDR3 regions were amplified from RNA transcripts. Second-round multiplex PCR followed a first-round RT-PCR using HTBI primers. TCRdb re-called the multiplex PCR reads with MiXCR, one entry per CDR3 protein. Found here are roughly 1.1 million distinct CDR3 sequences, roughly two fifths of them singletons; the top ten hold 11%. The sample was peripheral blood or thyroid tissue (not recorded which). Every receptor here comes from an adult man with Graves' hyperthyroidism.

This clonotype was observed a few times. The chain has TRBV7-9 and TRBJ1-2; D perhaps matches TRBD1 (5 bases). V lost 1 base and J lost 6, with 12 bases in between. The germline V gene encodes CDR1 SEHNR and CDR2 FQNEAQ (reference sequence). This CDR3 is built from 14 residues. The CDR3 protein is CASSLEPRENGYTF. CDR3 bases: TGTGCCAGCAGCTTAGAACCCAGGGAGAATGGCTACACCTTC.

The rearrangement uses TRBV12-3 or TRBV12-4 and TRBJ2-2; possible D gene TRBD1, 6 bases. Trimming took off 3 bases at V and 3 bases at J, with 11 bases between the two ends. There are 15 residues in the CDR3. The CDR3 nucleotides are TGTGCCAGCAGTTTCGAGGACAGAGACACCGGGGAGCTGTTTTTT. Translating it yields CASSFEDRDTGELFF.

The chain recombines TRBV7-2 with TRBJ2-7; maybe TRBD1 (5 bases). The CDR3 contains 14 residues. V was pared by 3 bases and J by 1 base, with 10 bases between. The germline V gene has CDR1 SGHTA and CDR2 FQGNSA. The CDR3 DNA follows: TGTGCCAGCAGCTTTAGACAGCAATCCTACGAGCAGTACTTC. Translating it yields CASSFRQQSYEQYF.

The chain joins TRBV29-1 to TRBJ2-5, with D hard to call. Per germline, CDR1 SQVTM and CDR2 ANQGSEA. The CDR3 sequence is 10 residues long. V was trimmed by 7 bases and J by 5 bases, leaving 8 bases between them. CDR3 DNA sequence: TGCAGCGGGTTGGGGGAGACCCAGTACTTC. Translation: CSGLGETQYF. Supplemented by reference TRBV29-1 and TRBJ2-5, the full variable domain reads SAVISQKPSRDICQRGTSLTIQCQVDSQVTMMFWYRQQPGQSLTLIATANQGSEATYESGFVIDKFPISRPNLTFSTLTVSNMSPEDSSIYLCSGLGETQYFGPGTRLLVL.

For this clonotype: One junction end does not reproduce the germline sequence, and a read error may be involved. The DNA for the CDR3 is TGTGCCGTCGCCCTCGAAGGGACTAACTACGAACAGTACTTC. It is translated as CAVALEGTNYEQYF. This chain joins TRBV10-3 and TRBJ2-7; 7 nucleotides align to TRBD2. The CDR3 is 14 amino acids. From germline, CDR1 is ENHRY and CDR2 SYGVKD.

The sample holds many counts of this clonotype. The CDR3 coding sequence is TGCAGCGTTGCGCTGAATGAAAAACTGTTTTTT. Its protein product is CSVALNEKLFF. V usage is TRBV29-1 and J usage is TRBJ1-4; D is ambiguous. V lost 4 bases and J lost 5, with 5 bases in between. Germline CDR1 and CDR2: SQVTM and ANQGSEA. The CDR3 is 11 residues long.

The chain recombines TRBV12-3 or TRBV12-4 with TRBJ2-2; possible D gene TRBD2, 5 bases. Trimming shortened V by 6 bases and J by 0 bases, and 17 bases separated the two germline ends. The CDR3 is 17 residues long. The CDR3 coding sequence is TGTGCCAGCAGCGTAGGGAGAACTAACACGAACACCGGGGAGCTGTTTTTT. It translates to CASSVGRTNTNTGELFF.

In its sample, this clonotype was seen many times. The chain's CDR3 is CASSLVEFEETQYF. CDR3 sequence (DNA): TGTGCCAGCAGCTTAGTCGAGTTTGAGGAGACCCAGTACTTC. This sequence joins TRBV5-5 and TRBJ2-5; no firm D call. This CDR3 is 14 amino acids long. From germline, CDR1 is SGHKS and CDR2 YYEKEE (reference sequence). Trimming pared 2 bases from V and 5 bases from J, leaving 13 bases between.

V usage is TRBV29-1 and J usage is TRBJ1-2; possibly TRBD1 for D (5 bases). The germline V gene has CDR1 SQVTM and CDR2 ANQGSEA. Trimming cost V 0 bases and J 8 bases, with 16 bases left between them. CDR3 length: 14 amino acids. CDR3 DNA: TGCAGCGTTGAAGAGGAGGGGAGTGGGAGGGGCTACACCTTC. It translates to CSVEEEGSGRGYTF.

This clonotype was counted many times. The rearrangement joins TRBV29-1 to TRBJ2-7; 7 positions agree with TRBD2. With V trimmed by 3 bases and J by 4 bases, 9 bases remained unmatched. Germline V lookup: CDR1 SQVTM, CDR2 ANQGSEA. The CDR3 covers 14 residues. The CDR3 reads CSVDLGTTTYEQYF. CDR3 in DNA: TGCAGCGTTGATTTAGGGACTACCACATACGAGCAGTACTTC.

Ten or more counts support this clonotype. V and J are TRBV2 and TRBJ1-2, with a possible D match to TRBD1 (6 bases). V lost 0 bases and J lost 8, with 16 bases in between. This CDR3 region has 15 residues. Germline V gives CDR1 SNHLY, CDR2 FYNNEI. CDR3 protein: CASSEAAGGRWGYTF. Written as DNA, the CDR3 is TGTGCCAGCAGTGAAGCGGCCGGGGGCCGTTGGGGCTACACCTTC.

Note on this clonotype: A much larger clone differs from this one at a single base, so this may be a read error. The CDR3 nucleotides read TGTGCCAGCAGACTTAGTGGTAGCCTATGGGCGGAGACCCAGTACTTC. Translation: CASRLSGSLWAETQYF. The chain combines TRBV7-8 with TRBJ2-5; D not certain. Trimming took off 6 bases at V and 5 bases at J, with 22 bases between the two ends. Germline V lookup: CDR1 SGHVS, CDR2 FQNEAQ. The CDR3 has 16 residues.

This clonotype was seen a handful of times. A much larger clone lies one base from this, so it may be a read error. The final CDR3 position lacks the conserved phenylalanine or tryptophan, pointing to a likely read error. The gene calls are TRBV14 and TRBJ1-5; no definite D call. There are 13 residues in the CDR3. V lost 4 bases to trimming and J lost 2 bases, with 6 bases between them. The germline gives CDR1 SGHDN, CDR2 FVKESK. The CDR3 loop reads CASSPRGNQPQHS. The CDR3 DNA is TGTGCCAGCAGCCCCCGGGGCAATCAGCCCCAGCATTCT.

Points on this clonotype: This may be a read error, as it is one base from a much larger clone. This chain connects TRBV4-1 to TRBJ1-2, with a weak D call TRBD1 (5 bases). From germline, CDR1 is MGHRA and CDR2 YSYEKL. Trimming left V 7 bases short and J 8 bases short, with 20 bases between. The CDR3 covers 14 residues. The CDR3 loop is CASTPPERGSGYTF. CDR3 in DNA: TGCGCCAGCACTCCCCCCGAGCGGGGGTCCGGCTACACCTTC.

This clonotype came up many times. The chain carries TRBV10-3 and TRBJ2-5; TRBD2 matches 7 bases. This CDR3 contains 17 residues. Unmatched junction bases numbered 10, after V lost 2 bases and J lost 1 base. The V gene's germline CDR1 is ENHRY and CDR2 SYGVKD. This chain's CDR3 is CAISEARRSSGQETQYF. CDR3 coding DNA: TGTGCCATCAGTGAGGCCCGAAGATCTAGCGGCCAAGAGACCCAGTACTTC.

The CDR3 nucleotides read TGTGCCAGCAGCACGCCGGGACAGGGGACGTCGTTACGCCAGCAGTACTTC. Its protein is CASSTPGQGTSLRQQYF. The chain employs TRBV11-2 and TRBJ2-7; TRBD1 aligns across 10 bases. Germline CDR1 and CDR2: SGHAT and FQNNGV. Trimming took 5 bases from V and 8 from J; bases not matched to a gene: 18. The CDR3 is 17 amino acids. The full variable domain, in which reference TRBV11-2 and TRBJ2-7 provide the parts outside the CDR3, is EAGVAQSPRYKIIEKRQSVAFWCNPISGHATLYWYQQILGQGPKLLIQFQNNGVVDDSQLPKDRFSAERLKGVDSTLKIQPAKLEDSAVYLCASSTPGQGTSLRQQYFGPGTRLTVT.

In its sample, this clonotype was seen many times. CDR3 nucleotide sequence: TGTGCCAGCAGTTCGAACAGGGGTGACTATGGCTACACCTTC. Amino acids: CASSSNRGDYGYTF. The chain carries TRBV12-3 or TRBV12-4 and TRBJ1-2; 7 bases match TRBD1. V was pared by 4 bases and J by 3 bases, with 5 bases of the junction left unmatched. CDR3 size: 14 residues.

This clonotype was seen many times. The CDR3 loop reads CASSHSGKAGELFF. In DNA, the CDR3 is TGTGCCAGCAGCCATAGCGGGAAGGCCGGGGAGCTGTTTTTT. The chain links TRBV7-2 to TRBJ2-2; 8 nucleotides line up with TRBD2. The CDR3 runs 14 residues. The germline V gene encodes CDR1 SGHTA and CDR2 FQGNSA. The V gene end was trimmed by 5 bases and the J gene end by 6 bases; junction bases not matched to a gene: 5.

In this sample, this clonotype turned up many times. At one end, the junction sequence differs from germline, possibly due to a read error. CDR3 loop: CASSEEQETQYF. CDR3 nucleotides: TGTGCCAGCAGCGAAGAACAAGAGACCCAGTACTTC. The chain has TRBV14 and TRBJ2-5; D is undetermined. The CDR3 has 12 amino acids. The germline V gene encodes CDR1 SGHDN and CDR2 FVKESK.